The 32 T cell receptor beta chains below all came from one sample that was sequenced in a study of T cell therapy after organ transplantation. Time point defined: 4-8 weeks after completion of therapy. The protocol was immunoSEQ multiplex PCR, while the TCRdb copy is restricted to in-frame clones and leaves out a portion. The sample shows 15,000 to 25,000 clones, about 81% of them seen only once. The antigens for these receptors are not known. The sample consisted of CD8+ T cells from blood, taken after autologous CMV-specific T cell therapy. These receptors all stem from a human patient who had received a solid organ transplant and had CMV disease. The T cells may come from the graft donor.

J is TRBJ1-5 and V is TRBV6-4, with D perhaps TRBD1 (6 bases). The CDR3 runs to 14 residues. Trimming removed 4 bases from V and 7 bases from J, with 14 bases in between. Germline lookup yields CDR1 MRHNA and CDR2 SNTAGT. DNA for the CDR3: TGTGCCAGCAGTGGGACAGAGGGGGGACAGCCCCAGCATTTT. Translating it yields CASSGTEGGQPQHF.

This clone appeared once. J is TRBJ1-2 and V is TRBV6-4, with 8 bases identical to TRBD1. The V segment lost 2 bases and the J segment 4 bases; nucleotides outside the gene matches: 6. The CDR3 extends over 15 amino acids. Germline V gene data show CDR1 as MRHNA and CDR2 as SNTAGT. This CDR3 reads CASSDNAGGSYGYTF. CDR3 DNA: TGTGCCAGCAGTGACAACGCAGGGGGCTCCTATGGCTACACCTTC.

This chain connects TRBV2 to TRBJ2-2; D is possibly TRBD2 (5 bases). The CDR3 runs to 14 residues. The germline V gene encodes CDR1 SNHLY and CDR2 FYNNEI. The V end was cut by 8 bases, the J end by 4 bases, with 14 bases between. CDR3 protein: CASDPGWATGELFF. For the CDR3, the DNA is TGTGCCAGCGACCCGGGGTGGGCCACCGGGGAGCTGTTTTTT.

This clone came up a few times. This chain links TRBV16 with TRBJ1-1, with D possibly matching TRBD1 (5 bases). CDR1 is KGHSY and CDR2 is FQNENV in the germline V gene. V lost 1 base, J lost 3 bases, and 12 bases lay in between. This CDR3 has 15 residues. The CDR3 DNA is TGTGCCAGCAGCCAATATGGGGGAAGGGACACTGAAGCTTTCTTT. It is translated as CASSQYGGRDTEAFF.

The V call is TRBV13, the J call TRBJ1-2; 7 bases line up with TRBD1. Germline loops: CDR1 PRHDT, CDR2 FYEKMQ (reference sequence). Trimming at V came to 5 bases and at J to 2 bases, leaving 2 bases not matched to a gene. The CDR3 extends over 13 amino acids. CDR3 amino acids: CASSQQGNYGYTF. CDR3 nucleotides: TGTGCCAGCAGCCAACAGGGGAACTATGGCTACACCTTC.

The chain has TRBV4-1 and TRBJ1-5, with D possibly matching TRBD1 (5 bases). Germline V gene sequence: CDR1 MGHRA, CDR2 YSYEKL. Trimming stripped 1 base from V and 16 bases from J, with 17 bases between. The CDR3 runs to 13 residues. CDR3 sequence: CASSQGGGDGKHF. The DNA of the CDR3 is TGCGCCAGCAGCCAAGGGGGCGGGGATGGAAAACATTTT.

CDR3 DNA sequence: TGTGCCAGCAGCTTCAATGAGCAGTTCTTC. Protein product: CASSFNEQFF. The rearrangement links TRBV7-9 to TRBJ2-1; no clear D. V lost 3 bases and J lost 6, with 0 bases in between. Germline V lookup: CDR1 SEHNR, CDR2 FQNEAQ (reference sequence). The CDR3 length is 10 residues.

This clone occurred once. The chain recombines TRBV7-6 with TRBJ1-4, with a tentative D call TRBD1 (6 bases). This CDR3 contains 14 residues. The germline V gene has CDR1 SGHVS and CDR2 FNYEAQ. Trimming pared 6 bases from V and 4 bases from J, leaving 12 bases between. The CDR3 protein is CASSPDRINEKLFF. The DNA of the CDR3 is TGTGCCAGCAGTCCCGACAGGATTAATGAAAAACTGTTTTTT.

This chain connects TRBV19 to TRBJ1-1; no clear D gene. The CDR3 runs 15 residues. Germline V CDR1 and CDR2: LNHDA, SQIVND (reference sequence). Trimming removed 5 bases at V and 0 bases at J, with 13 bases between. CDR3 nucleotides: TGTGCCAGTAGTTGGGCGGGGATGATGAACACTGAAGCTTTCTTT. As protein: CASSWAGMMNTEAFF. The full variable domain, rest sourced from reference TRBV19 and TRBJ1-1, is DGGITQSPKYLFRKEGQNVTLSCEQNLNHDAMYWYRQDPGQGLRLIYYSQIVNDFQKGDIAEGYSVSREKKESFPLTVTSAQKNPTAFYLCASSWAGMMNTEAFFGQGTRLTVV.

The chain uses TRBV30 and TRBJ1-1; the D gene is possibly TRBD1 (5 bases). This CDR3 is 16 amino acids long. V lost 5 bases and J 1 base, leaving 20 bases between the germline ends. Per the germline V gene, CDR1 is GTSNPN and CDR2 is SVGIG (reference sequence). The CDR3 DNA follows: TGTGCCTGGGGTGATGGGAGCAGGGAATGGAACACTGAAGCTTTCTTT. This gives the protein CAWGDGSREWNTEAFF. The full variable domain, its missing parts supplied by reference TRBV30 and TRBJ1-1, is SQTIHQWPATLVQPVGSPLSLECTVEGTSNPNLYWYRQAAGRGLQLLFYSVGIGQISSEVPQNLSASRPQDRQFILSSKKLLLSDSGFYLCAWGDGSREWNTEAFFGQGTRLTVV.

The chain links TRBV19 to TRBJ2-1; no definite D call. This CDR3 spans 13 amino acids. Trimming cost V 3 bases and J 3 bases, with 6 bases left between them. Germline CDR1 and CDR2: LNHDA and SQIVND (reference sequence). The CDR3 region is CASSMTFYNEQFF. DNA of the CDR3: TGTGCCAGTAGTATGACATTCTACAATGAGCAGTTCTTC.

Remarks on this clone: The limits of the CDR3 on the DNA are not certain, so only TCRdb's listed CDR3 is given. The chain couples TRBV19 to TRBJ1-1. Germline CDR1 LNHDA, CDR2 SQIVND (reference sequence). With termini counted, the CDR3 has 13 amino acids. The CDR3: CASSGLGMGEAFF.

CDR3 bases: TGTGCCAGCAGCTTAGACTCCCCGAGGGAGACCCAGTACTTC. This codes for CASSLDSPRETQYF. The rearrangement joins TRBV7-8 to TRBJ2-5; D uncertain. CDR1 SGHVS and CDR2 FQNEAQ come from the germline V gene. This CDR3 has 14 residues. Trimming took 1 base from V and 5 from J, leaving 11 bases between them.

In its sample, this clone is medium-sized (0.01 to 0.1%). This chain connects TRBV10-2 to TRBJ2-7; D is uncertain. CDR3 length: 14 amino acids. Per the germline V gene, CDR1 is WSHSY and CDR2 is SAAADI. The V gene lost 0 bases and the J gene lost 3 bases, with 9 bases spanning the gap. The CDR3 is CASSESLKLYEQYF. The CDR3 DNA reads as TGCGCCAGCAGTGAGTCCCTAAAGCTCTACGAGCAGTACTTC.

The chain links TRBV6-5 to TRBJ2-1; D gene ambiguous. The germline CDR1 and CDR2 sequences are MNHEY and SVGAGI. V gave up 5 bases and J gave up 0 bases, with 11 bases separating them. This CDR3 spans 15 amino acids. The CDR3 loop reads CASSTVPRSYNEQFF. CDR3 bases: TGTGCCAGCAGTACCGTCCCCCGCTCCTACAATGAGCAGTTCTTC.

J is TRBJ2-7 and V is TRBV2; either TRBD1 or TRBD2 may supply D (5 bases each). Trimming took 3 bases from V and 2 from J, leaving 14 bases between them. The CDR3 is made up of 15 amino acids. Germline CDR1 reads SNHLY; CDR2 reads FYNNEI. The CDR3 is CASSEGALGAYEQYF. DNA of the CDR3: TGTGCCAGCAGTGAGGGCGCACTGGGGGCCTACGAGCAGTACTTC. The full variable domain, its missing parts supplied by reference TRBV2 and TRBJ2-7, is EPEVTQTPSHQVTQMGQEVILRCVPISNHLYFYWYRQILGQKVEFLVSFYNNEISEKSEIFDDQFSVERPDGSNFTLKIRSTKLEDSAMYFCASSEGALGAYEQYFGPGTRLTVT.

The rearrangement joins TRBV4-2 to TRBJ2-5; D may be TRBD2 (6 bases). The germline V gene has CDR1 LGHNA and CDR2 YNFKEQ. The V gene lost 1 base and the J gene lost 2 bases, with 11 bases spanning the gap. The CDR3 covers 15 residues. Here the CDR3 reads CASSQAGSGQETQYF. The CDR3 nucleotides are TGTGCCAGCAGCCAAGCGGGTAGCGGACAAGAGACCCAGTACTTC.

The V call is TRBV7-2, the J call TRBJ2-2; TRBD2 matches at 11 bases. Germline-derived CDR1 and CDR2 are SGHTA and FQGNSA. With V trimmed by 5 bases and J by 6 bases, 8 bases remained unmatched. CDR3 size: 16 residues. The DNA for the CDR3 is TGTGCCAGCAGCCCCCAACTAGCGGGAGTAGCCGGGGAGCTGTTTTTT. It codes for CASSPQLAGVAGELFF.

The V and J genes are TRBV7-6 and TRBJ2-2; the D is unclear. The CDR3 is made up of 16 amino acids. In germline, CDR1 is SGHVS, CDR2 FNYEAQ. The germline V and J ends were trimmed by 5 bases and 2 bases, with 15 bases remaining between them. The CDR3: CASSPPDGPNTGELFF. Written as DNA, the CDR3 is TGTGCCAGCAGCCCCCCCGACGGCCCCAACACCGGGGAGCTGTTTTTT.

This chain joins TRBV4-1 and TRBJ2-1; D gene ambiguous. In germline, CDR1 is MGHRA, CDR2 YSYEKL. CDR3 size: 13 residues. V was shortened by 1 base and J by 4 bases, with 5 bases between the two germline ends. This chain's CDR3 is CASSQVGYNEQFF. CDR3 bases: TGCGCCAGCAGCCAAGTGGGATACAATGAGCAGTTCTTC.

This chain uses TRBV30 with TRBJ1-1; 9 bases are shared with TRBD1. In germline, CDR1 is GTSNPN, CDR2 SVGIG (reference sequence). The CDR3 is made up of 14 amino acids. Losses at the gene ends were 3 bases for V and 4 bases for J; bases not matched to a gene: 6. For the CDR3, the DNA is TGTGCCTGGAGGCCCGGGGGACAGGGCACTGAAGCTTTCTTT. It encodes CAWRPGGQGTEAFF.

The sample holds a few counts of this clone. The chain recombines TRBV5-1 with TRBJ1-1; no clear D gene. V was cut by 4 bases and J by 0 bases, with 10 bases left in between. The CDR3 totals 14 residues. The germline V gene encodes CDR1 SGHRS and CDR2 YFSETQ. CDR3 nucleotide sequence: TGCGCCAGCAGCCCGTCTAGGGTGAACACTGAAGCTTTCTTT. Residues: CASSPSRVNTEAFF.

CDR3 sequence (DNA): TGTGCCAGCAGAGAGGACAACCAAGAGACCCAGTACTTC. This translates into CASREDNQETQYF. The chain couples TRBV27 to TRBJ2-5; weak D call: TRBD1 (5 bases). In germline, CDR1 is MNHEY, CDR2 SMNVEV (reference sequence). The CDR3 runs to 13 residues. The V and J ends lost 6 bases and 0 bases respectively, with 8 bases between them.

The chain recombines TRBV25-1 with TRBJ2-7, with D possibly being TRBD1 (5 bases). V shed 1 base and J shed 6 bases, with 13 bases lying between them. Germline loops: CDR1 MGHDK, CDR2 SYGVNS. The CDR3 extends over 14 amino acids. CDR3 sequence reads: CASSEWGRPREQYF. The DNA of the CDR3 is TGTGCCAGCAGTGAATGGGGCCGACCTCGCGAGCAGTACTTC.

This chain links TRBV10-3 with TRBJ1-2; 9 nucleotides match TRBD1. V dropped 6 bases and J dropped 7; count of bases not matched to a gene: 9. This CDR3 is 14 amino acids long. Germline CDR1 is ENHRY and CDR2 is SYGVKD. This chain's CDR3 is CAISVPGQGSGYTF. The DNA for the CDR3 is TGTGCCATCAGCGTACCGGGACAGGGTTCTGGCTACACCTTC.

The chain joins TRBV13 to TRBJ2-2; TRBD2 matches 8 bases. The germline V gene has CDR1 PRHDT and CDR2 FYEKMQ (reference sequence). V lost 4 bases to trimming and J lost 4 bases; unmatched junction nucleotides: 2. This CDR3 is 14 amino acids long. The CDR3 loop is CASSSGGSTGELFF. For the CDR3, the DNA is TGTGCCAGCAGCTCGGGAGGGAGCACCGGGGAGCTGTTTTTT.

The rearrangement links TRBV6-5 to TRBJ2-7; 9 bases are shared with TRBD2. In germline, CDR1 is MNHEY, CDR2 SVGAGI. Trimming removed 6 bases from V and 2 bases from J; junction bases left unmatched: 5. The CDR3 runs 14 residues. CDR3 sequence: CASSLSGGTYEQYF. In DNA form, the CDR3 reads TGTGCCAGCAGCCTTAGCGGGGGCACCTACGAGCAGTACTTC.

The chain's CDR3 is CAWSVAGELFF. In DNA form, the CDR3 reads TGTGCCTGGAGTGTTGCCGGGGAGCTGTTTTTT. The V and J genes are TRBV30 and TRBJ2-2; D is uncertain. The CDR3 consists of 11 residues. V lost 0 bases and J 6 bases, leaving 2 bases between the germline ends. CDR1 is GTSNPN and CDR2 is SVGIG in the germline V gene (reference sequence).

The chain is built from TRBV2 and TRBJ2-7; 11 bases match TRBD1. This CDR3 has 16 residues. Trimming cost V 6 bases and J 5 bases; bases outside gene matches: 12. The germline CDR1 and CDR2 sequences are SNHLY and FYNNEI. CDR3 amino acids: CASSPPGQGVANEQYF. CDR3 sequence (DNA): TGTGCCAGCAGCCCCCCGGGACAGGGGGTAGCCAACGAGCAGTACTTC.

The V call is TRBV2, the J call TRBJ1-5; no reliable D call. CDR1 is SNHLY, CDR2 FYNNEI, per germline. The CDR3 covers 15 residues. Deletions cut 2 bases from V and 2 bases from J, with 10 bases between. CDR3 nucleotide sequence: TGTGCCAGCAGTGAAAGGGTCGCTGGCAATCAGCCCCAGCATTTT. Protein product: CASSERVAGNQPQHF.

V is TRBV19 and J is TRBJ1-1, with 10 bases identical to TRBD1. This CDR3 is 14 amino acids long. Germline V CDR1 and CDR2: LNHDA, SQIVND (reference sequence). The V gene end was trimmed by 7 bases and the J gene end by 5 bases; junction bases not matched to a gene: 7. The chain's CDR3 is CASKMGQGPTEAFF. The CDR3, as DNA: TGTGCCAGTAAAATGGGACAGGGGCCTACTGAAGCTTTCTTT.

This chain connects TRBV5-6 to TRBJ1-2; TRBD1 matches at 10 bases. This CDR3 comprises 16 residues. V trimming: 4 bases; J trimming: 4 bases; junction bases outside the gene matches: 10. Germline CDR1 reads SGHDT; CDR2 reads YYEEEE. CDR3 sequence: CASSARDRGLPYGYTF. The CDR3 nucleotides are TGTGCCAGCAGCGCCCGGGACAGGGGCCTCCCCTATGGCTACACCTTC. The complete variable domain, with remaining parts taken from reference TRBV5-6 and TRBJ1-2, reads DAGVTQSPTHLIKTRGQQVTLRCSPKSGHDTVSWYQQALGQGPQFIFQYYEEEERQRGNFPDRFSGHQFPNYSSELNVNALLLGDSALYLCASSARDRGLPYGYTFGSGTRLTVV.